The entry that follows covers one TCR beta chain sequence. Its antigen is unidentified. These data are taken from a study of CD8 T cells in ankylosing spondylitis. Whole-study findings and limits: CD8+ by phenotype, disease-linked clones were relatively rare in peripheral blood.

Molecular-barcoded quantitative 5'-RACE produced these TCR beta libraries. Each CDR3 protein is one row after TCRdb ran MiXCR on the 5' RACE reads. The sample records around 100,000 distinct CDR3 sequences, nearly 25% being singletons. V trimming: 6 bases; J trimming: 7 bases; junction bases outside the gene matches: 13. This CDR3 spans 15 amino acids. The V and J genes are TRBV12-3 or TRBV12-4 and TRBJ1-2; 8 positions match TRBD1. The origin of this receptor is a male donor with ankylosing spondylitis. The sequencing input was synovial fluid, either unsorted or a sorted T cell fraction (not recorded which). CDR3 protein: CASRGTGGLSFGYTF. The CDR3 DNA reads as TGTGCCAGCAGGGGGACAGGCGGGCTATCTTTTGGCTACACCTTC.